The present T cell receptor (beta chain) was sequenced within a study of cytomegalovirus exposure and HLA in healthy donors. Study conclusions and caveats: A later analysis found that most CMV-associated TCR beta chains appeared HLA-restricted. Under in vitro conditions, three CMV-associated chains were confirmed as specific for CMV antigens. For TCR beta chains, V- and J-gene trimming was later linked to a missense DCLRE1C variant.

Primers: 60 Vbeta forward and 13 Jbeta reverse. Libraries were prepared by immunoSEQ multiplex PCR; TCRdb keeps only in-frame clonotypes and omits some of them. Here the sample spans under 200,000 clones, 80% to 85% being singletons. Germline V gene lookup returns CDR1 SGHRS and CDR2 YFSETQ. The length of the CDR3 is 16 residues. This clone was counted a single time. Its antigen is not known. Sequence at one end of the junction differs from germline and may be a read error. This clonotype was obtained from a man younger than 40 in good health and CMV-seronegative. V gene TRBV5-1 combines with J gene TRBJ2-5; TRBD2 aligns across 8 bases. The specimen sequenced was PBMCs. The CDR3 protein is CASRLGAGTSEETQYF. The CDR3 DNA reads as TGCGCCAGCAGGTTGGGGGCCGGGACTAGTGAAGAGACCCAGTACTTC.